This is a list of T cell receptor beta chains from one sample in a study of Ad26.COV2.S vaccination and SARS-CoV-2 variants. Data came from immunoSEQ multiplex PCR; TCRdb stores just in-frame clones and leaves some out. The sample yields approximately 400,000 clones, about 83% seen once. The specimen comprised peripheral blood, sampled in a trial of Ad26.COV2.S vaccine versus placebo. The receptors originated from a person between 18 and 60 years old who received the Ad26.COV2.S COVID-19 vaccine or a placebo. Each CDR3 is given without its conserved first and last residue.

cdr3_length: 15
j_call: TRBJ2-7
v_call: TRBV18
cdr3_aa: ASSPPLGGGKSYEQY

cdr3_length: 11
j_call: TRBJ2-1
v_call: TRBV5-1
cdr3_aa: ASSLADSLEQF

cdr3_length: 14
j_call: TRBJ2-7
v_call: TRBV21-1
cdr3_aa: ASSMTGTSQTYEQY

cdr3_length: 13
j_call: TRBJ1-5
v_call: TRBV7-3
cdr3_aa: ASSLRGGHDQPQH

cdr3_length: 14
j_call: TRBJ1-2
v_call: TRBV6-5
cdr3_aa: ASSYSGAGEIYGYT

cdr3_length: 14
j_call: TRBJ2-1
v_call: TRBV9
cdr3_aa: ASSYHQDASYNEQF

cdr3_length: 11
j_call: TRBJ1-1
v_call: TRBV12-3/TRBV12-4
cdr3_aa: ASSLGVGTEAF

cdr3_length: 16
j_call: TRBJ1-1
v_call: TRBV4-1
cdr3_aa: ASSKGPAGGRMNTEAF

cdr3_length: 11
j_call: TRBJ1-2
v_call: TRBV6-5
cdr3_aa: ASRVGTDYGYT

cdr3_length: 14
j_call: TRBJ2-1
v_call: TRBV9
cdr3_aa: ASSSRLALSYNEQF

cdr3_length: 12
j_call: TRBJ2-7
v_call: TRBV6-5
cdr3_aa: ASSYGLAGGEQY

cdr3_length: 13
j_call: TRBJ2-1
v_call: TRBV7-2
cdr3_aa: ASSPPGLALNEQF

cdr3_length: 12
j_call: TRBJ1-1
v_call: TRBV29-1
cdr3_aa: SVDRRGAKTEAF

cdr3_length: 12
j_call: TRBJ2-7
v_call: TRBV11-1
cdr3_aa: ASRSLARFGEQY

cdr3_length: 12
j_call: TRBJ2-1
v_call: TRBV6-5
cdr3_aa: ASSLRDPPDEQF

cdr3_length: 13
j_call: TRBJ2-3
v_call: TRBV5-6
cdr3_aa: ASSFSGPSTDTQY